These 27 T cell receptor beta chains were sequenced from one sample in a study of T-cell reconstitution after alpha-beta-depleted transplantation in children. Preparation of the TCRbeta library used unique molecular identifiers. TCRdb re-called the PCR reads through MiXCR, storing one row per CDR3 protein. The sample contains approximately 170,000 distinct CDR3 sequences, roughly 11% of which appear only once. Sequenced material: PBMCs, taken before TCRalphabeta/CD19-depleted stem cell transplant. Every receptor here comes from a boy aged 2 to 9 with acute myeloid leukemia, due to receive a stem cell transplant.

In its sample, this clonotype was seen many times. This chain uses TRBV6-1 with TRBJ2-7, with 7 positions matching TRBD2. Germline V gene sequence: CDR1 MNHNS, CDR2 SASEGT. This CDR3 has 14 residues. The V segment lost 6 bases and the J segment 2 bases; nucleotides outside the gene matches: 7. CDR3 DNA: TGTGCCAGCAGCTGGGACTACCCCACCTACGAGCAGTACTTC. Amino acid sequence: CASSWDYPTYEQYF.

This clonotype was seen at least ten times. The rearrangement uses TRBV27 and TRBJ1-1; perhaps TRBD1 as D (6 bases). Trimming removed 11 bases from V and 1 base from J, with 23 bases in between. In germline, CDR1 is MNHEY, CDR2 SMNVEV (reference sequence). CDR3 length: 16 residues. The CDR3 DNA reads as TGTGCCTCACGGGCGGACAGTCGCCTACGGAACACTGAAGCTTTCTTT. Its protein product is CASRADSRLRNTEAFF.

The J gene is TRBJ2-3, the V gene TRBV15; the D gene is possibly TRBD2 (5 bases). The germline CDR1 and CDR2 sequences are LNHNV and YYDKDF (reference sequence). V lost 4 bases, J lost 4 bases, and 9 bases lay in between. This CDR3 spans 13 amino acids. The CDR3 spells CATSTREADTQYF. DNA for the CDR3: TGTGCCACCAGCACTCGGGAAGCAGATACGCAGTATTTT.

This clonotype was seen repeatedly, ten times or more. The chain links TRBV4-2 to TRBJ1-5; 7 positions match TRBD1. J gave up 2 bases and V 0 bases, and 7 bases lay outside the gene matches. The length of the CDR3 is 17 residues. Germline V lookup: CDR1 LGHNA, CDR2 YNFKEQ. CDR3 amino acids: CASSQELRGRGNQPQHF. Here the CDR3 DNA reads TGTGCCAGCAGCCAAGAATTAAGGGGGCGCGGCAATCAGCCCCAGCATTTT.

This clonotype showed up many times. This chain's CDR3 is CASSLFRGSTDTQYF. The CDR3 region has the DNA TGTGCCAGCAGTTTATTTCGCGGGAGCACAGATACGCAGTATTTT. The V and J genes are TRBV12-3 or TRBV12-4 and TRBJ2-3; TRBD2 might be the D (5 bases). The CDR3 extends over 15 amino acids. The ends were cut back, 2 bases at V and 0 bases at J, with 9 bases in the middle.

This clonotype was seen ten or more times. The chain links TRBV10-3 to TRBJ2-1; 13 positions agree with TRBD2. This CDR3 comprises 19 residues. J was trimmed by 3 bases and V by 0 bases; bases with no gene match: 8. CDR1 and CDR2 from the germline V gene are ENHRY and SYGVKD. The DNA for the CDR3 is TGTGCCATCAGTGAGTCGTCCGGGACTAGCGGGGAACTCTACAATGAGCAGTTCTTC. This sequence encodes CAISESSGTSGELYNEQFF.

This clonotype was seen ten or more times. The CDR3 DNA sequence: TGCAGTGCTAGAACCGGGACGCATGGCTACACCTTC. This sequence encodes CSARTGTHGYTF. The gene calls are TRBV20-1 and TRBJ1-2; D might be TRBD1 (5 bases). The CDR3 totals 12 residues. V lost 2 bases, J lost 6 bases, and 10 bases lay in between. Germline V lookup: CDR1 DFQATT, CDR2 SNEGSKA (reference sequence).

Ten or more counts support this clonotype. V usage is TRBV29-1 and J usage is TRBJ2-4, with 9 positions matching TRBD2. The junction had 9 bases not matched to a gene; V was cut back by 5 bases and J by 7 bases. The CDR3 extends over 14 amino acids. Germline V gene sequence: CDR1 SQVTM, CDR2 ANQGSEA. CDR3 DNA sequence: TGCAGCGTTATTAGCGGGAGAGGATACAACATTCAGTACTTC. Translating gives CSVISGRGYNIQYF.

Ten or more counts support this clonotype. The CDR3 bases are TGCAGTGCTCAGAGAGCCGGGCGGGAGAAAGATACGCAGTATTTT. As protein: CSAQRAGREKDTQYF. The J gene is TRBJ2-3, the V gene TRBV20-1; 7 bases match TRBD2. Per germline, CDR1 DFQATT and CDR2 SNEGSKA (reference sequence). V trimming: 5 bases; J trimming: 5 bases; junction bases outside the gene matches: 13. The CDR3 extends over 15 amino acids.

This clonotype was recorded at least ten times. The chain is built from TRBV6-5 and TRBJ1-2, with D maybe TRBD1 (6 bases). The CDR3 is made up of 14 amino acids. The germline V and J ends were trimmed by 0 bases and 3 bases, with 8 bases remaining between them. The germline V gene has CDR1 MNHEY and CDR2 SVGAGI. DNA for the CDR3: TGTGCCAGCAGTTACTCGACAGGCCACTATGGCTACACCTTC. Its translation is CASSYSTGHYGYTF.

Turning to this clonotype: This may come from a read error, since a much larger clone is one base off. The rearrangement joins TRBV3-1 to TRBJ2-7, with D possibly TRBD1 on 6 matching bases. From germline, CDR1 is LGHDT and CDR2 YNNKEL (reference sequence). CDR3 length: 15 residues. The V end lost 3 bases, the J end lost 0 bases, and 12 bases lay between the germline ends. The CDR3 protein is CASSQTRGSSYEQYF. The DNA for the CDR3 is TGTGCCAGCAGCCAGACCAGGGGCAGCTCCTACGAGCAGTACTTC.

Ten or more counts support this clonotype. The genes are TRBV29-1 and TRBJ1-2, with 9 bases aligning to TRBD1. Germline V gene sequence: CDR1 SQVTM, CDR2 ANQGSEA. The V and J ends lost 3 bases and 7 bases, in that order; junction bases with no gene match: 6. The CDR3 spans 13 residues. CDR3 protein: CSVDWTGASGYTF. CDR3 coding DNA: TGCAGCGTTGACTGGACAGGGGCCAGTGGCTACACCTTC.

As regards this clonotype: A clone one base away is much larger, so this may be a read error. The genes are TRBV7-6 and TRBJ1-1; 8 positions match TRBD1. Germline CDR1 SGHVS, CDR2 FNYEAQ. This CDR3 is built from 16 residues. For the CDR3, the DNA is TGTGTCAGCAGCCGCAACTCCAGGGGGCTCGACACTGAAGCTTTCTTT. This encodes CVSSRNSRGLDTEAFF.

The V gene is TRBV7-9, the J gene TRBJ2-1; the D is unclear. From germline, CDR1 is SEHNR and CDR2 FQNEAQ (reference sequence). Trimming removed 1 base from V and 5 bases from J, with 9 bases in between. The CDR3 covers 14 residues. The CDR3 nucleotides are TGTGCCAGCAGCTTAGTATCAGGAGACAATGAGCAGTTCTTC. It specifies CASSLVSGDNEQFF.

This clonotype was counted ten times or more. This chain links TRBV20-1 with TRBJ2-1, with unresolved D. This CDR3 is 10 amino acids long. In germline, CDR1 is DFQATT, CDR2 SNEGSKA (reference sequence). The V and J ends lost 4 bases and 6 bases respectively, with 4 bases between them. CDR3 coding DNA: TGCAGTGCTACTTTCAATGAGCAGTTCTTC. Residues: CSATFNEQFF.

This clonotype showed up just a few times. The chain uses TRBV28 and TRBJ2-7; no firm D call. The CDR3 length is 13 residues. Germline V CDR1 and CDR2: MDHEN, SYDVKM. Deletions cut 6 bases from V and 2 bases from J, with 11 bases between. The CDR3 here is CASRTEGTYEQYF. CDR3 nucleotide sequence: TGTGCCAGCAGGACCGAAGGCACCTACGAGCAGTACTTC. The whole variable domain, filled in from reference TRBV28 and TRBJ2-7, reads DVKVTQSSRYLVKRTGEKVFLECVQDMDHENMFWYRQDPGLGLRLIYFSYDVKMKEKGDIPEGYSVSREKKERFSLILESASTNQTSMYLCASRTEGTYEQYFGPGTRLTVT.

This clonotype has ten or more counts. The CDR3 DNA is TGTGCCAGCAGTGGGACTACCAACTACGAGCAGTACGTC. Its protein product is CASSGTTNYEQYV. This chain links TRBV2 with TRBJ2-7, with D perhaps matching TRBD2 (6 bases). The CDR3 has 13 residues. V lost 4 bases, J lost 3 bases, and 10 bases lay in between. Germline V gene sequence: CDR1 SNHLY, CDR2 FYNNEI.

Note on this clonotype: The junction departs from the called germline gene at one end, perhaps through a read error. This chain links TRBV10-3 with TRBJ2-1; D may be TRBD2 (6 bases). Germline V gene sequence: CDR1 ENHRY, CDR2 SYGVKD. The CDR3 runs to 18 residues. DNA of the CDR3: TGTGCCTTCAGTCTGAATGGGGGTCGGGAGATCAACTACAATGAGCAGTTCTTC. Its translation is CAFSLNGGREINYNEQFF.

This clonotype was observed at least ten times. The chain couples TRBV20-1 to TRBJ2-1, with 10 bases identical to TRBD2. The CDR3 spans 15 residues. Unmatched junction bases numbered 9, after V lost 6 bases and J lost 4 bases. CDR1 is DFQATT, CDR2 SNEGSKA, per germline (reference sequence). CDR3 DNA: TGCAGTGCGCGAAAACCGGGACTAGCGTACAATGAGCAGTTCTTC. This codes for CSARKPGLAYNEQFF.

This clonotype was picked up many times. The chain combines TRBV29-1 with TRBJ2-6, with TRBD2 identical over 7 bases. CDR1 is SQVTM, CDR2 ANQGSEA, per germline. This CDR3 contains 14 residues. After removal of 6 bases from V and 1 base from J, the junction contained 3 bases not matched to a gene. The CDR3 loop is CSVVGGSGANVLTF. The CDR3 nucleotides read TGCAGCGTCGTCGGGGGGTCTGGGGCCAACGTCCTGACTTTC.

There are many counts of this clonotype. This chain links TRBV2 with TRBJ2-2; D tentatively fits TRBD1 or TRBD2 (5 bases each). Trimming shortened V by 9 bases and J by 0 bases, and 8 bases separated the two germline ends. Per germline, CDR1 SNHLY and CDR2 FYNNEI. The CDR3 sequence is 13 residues long. The DNA of the CDR3 is TGTGCCAGAGGGACGGCGAACACCGGGGAGCTGTTTTTT. Amino acids: CARGTANTGELFF.

This clonotype appeared many times. The chain joins TRBV5-5 to TRBJ2-7; D ambiguous. Trimming took off 3 bases at V and 5 bases at J, with 9 bases between the two ends. Germline V lookup: CDR1 SGHKS, CDR2 YYEKEE (reference sequence). The CDR3 extends over 12 amino acids. The CDR3 sequence is CASSSAGHEQYF. In DNA, the CDR3 is TGTGCCAGCAGCTCCGCTGGACACGAGCAGTACTTC.

This clonotype was observed many times. The CDR3 DNA reads as TGTGCCACCACTAGCACAGATACGCAGTATTTT. Residues: CATTSTDTQYF. The gene calls are TRBV12-3 or TRBV12-4 and TRBJ2-3; no clear D. V was shortened by 10 bases and J by 0 bases, with 5 bases between the two germline ends. This CDR3 region has 11 residues.

This clonotype has a count of ten or more. The chain is built from TRBV12-3 or TRBV12-4 and TRBJ2-6; D is uncertain. Trimming left V 2 bases short and J 1 base short, with 6 bases between. The CDR3 runs 15 residues. CDR3 bases: TGTGCCAGCAGTTTACTCGCTTCTGGGGCCAACGTCCTGACTTTC. The encoded protein is CASSLLASGANVLTF.

This clonotype was detected many times. This chain connects TRBV12-3 or TRBV12-4 to TRBJ2-1, with D possibly being TRBD1 (6 bases). The V end was cut by 5 bases, the J end by 5 bases, with 16 bases between. This CDR3 is built from 15 residues. In DNA, the CDR3 is TGTGCCAGCAGTGCTCCGACAGGCGGAAACAATGAGCAGTTCTTC. Amino acids: CASSAPTGGNNEQFF.

This clonotype was counted at least ten times. The rearrangement joins TRBV11-2 to TRBJ2-5; 13 positions agree with TRBD2. V lost 5 bases, J lost 2 bases, and 11 bases stayed unmatched. The CDR3 sequence is 18 residues long. Germline V lookup: CDR1 SGHAT, CDR2 FQNNGV. The CDR3 spells CASSPLLGTSGIQETQYF. The CDR3 region has the DNA TGTGCCAGCAGCCCCCTTCTCGGGACTAGCGGGATACAAGAGACCCAGTACTTC.

This clonotype was recorded at least ten times. The chain recombines TRBV18 with TRBJ2-7, with D possibly being TRBD1 (6 bases). CDR3 length: 14 amino acids. Looked up from germline, CDR1 is KGHSH and CDR2 is LQKENI. V was trimmed by 3 bases and J by 4 bases, leaving 13 bases between them. The CDR3 sequence is CASSPSNRAYEQYF. Here the CDR3 DNA reads TGTGCCAGCTCACCGTCTAACAGGGCTTACGAGCAGTACTTC.